This record looks at one T cell receptor (beta chain) sequence and its context. The antigen is unknown. The record originates from a study of cytomegalovirus exposure and HLA in healthy donors. Study-level findings and limits: That first-cohort TCR clusters tended to co-occur in the 130 or so validation repertoires was found in a later analysis. The study recorded 160 or so TCR beta chains that were cytomegalovirus-associated. Reports showed the classifier diagnosing cytomegalovirus status with high specificity and sensitivity.

The method was immunoSEQ multiplex PCR; TCRdb's version includes in-frame clones alone and lacks a portion of them. The sample shows 110,000 or so clones, about 83% of them seen only once. Per germline, CDR1 MNHEY and CDR2 SMNVEV (reference sequence). The germline V and J ends were trimmed by 4 bases and 1 base, with 9 bases remaining between them. The CDR3 contains 14 residues. The receptor comes from a man between 18 and 35 years old in good health and CMV-seronegative. Sequencing used PBMCs. This rearrangement joins TRBV27 to TRBJ2-3; no firm D call. The CDR3 protein is CASSWSIGTDTQYF. The CDR3 region has the DNA TGTGCCAGCAGTTGGTCAATAGGCACAGATACGCAGTATTTT.